This T cell receptor beta chain was retrieved from a study of blood T cell repertoires in COVID-19. At the level of the study: Samples of COVID-19 (acute and convalescent) were obtained from the United States, Italy and Spain.

The CDR3 runs to 16 residues. CDR1 KGHDR and CDR2 SFDVKD come from the germline V gene. The J segment lost 4 bases and the V segment lost 7 bases, leaving 11 bases of the junction unmatched. Original analysis: Counts of nucleated cells, estimated from reference gene primer amplification, were obtained. TCRdb's table, derived via immunoSEQ multiplex PCR, lists solely in-frame clones and lacks some. V and J calls plus clone size are reproduced from that table; the DNA served to infer D and trimming. The sample records 100,000 to 150,000 clones, approximately 90% being singletons. This chain links TRBV24-1 with TRBJ1-1, with 10 bases aligning to TRBD1. Sequenced material: peripheral blood. This TCR was sampled from a human donor in a cohort sampled during active COVID-19. For the CDR3, the DNA is TGTGCCACCAGGACCGGGACAGGGGATGCAAGCACTGAAGCTTTCTTT. Its translation is CATRTGTGDASTEAFF.